This T cell receptor (beta chain) was sequenced in a study of cytomegalovirus exposure and HLA in healthy donors. PCR primers comprised 60 Vbeta and 13 Jbeta primers. The protocol was immunoSEQ multiplex PCR, while the TCRdb copy is restricted to in-frame clones and leaves out a portion. In total, the table holds about 150,000 clones. Per germline, CDR1 SQVTM and CDR2 ANQGSEA. V shed 5 bases and J shed 0 bases, with 11 bases lying between them. This CDR3 comprises 14 residues. The chain joins TRBV29-1 to TRBJ1-3; D unresolved. Sequenced sample: PBMCs. This receptor was identified in a woman aged 50 to 65 in good health and CMV-seronegative. Here the CDR3 DNA reads TGCAGCGTTACCAGACACCTCTCTGGAAACACCATATATTTT. Residues: CSVTRHLSGNTIYF.